Following are 30 T cell receptor beta chains from one sample sequenced in a study of shared clonotypes between healthy human individuals (dated by TCRdb to 2020 to 2022). The method behind the library was the immunoSEQ multiplex PCR assay. TCRdb retrieved this table from immuneACCESS and kept in-frame rearrangements only. Not all clones are present; in checked studies, unresolved V genes account for under half, and no reason is known for the remainder. The sample has some 1,100,000 clones on record, around 82% of them singletons. The biggest ten clones account for roughly 0.56% of the sample. The sequencing sample was made of memory CD4+ T cells from PBMCs. Interpreted using the paper, the cell subset or site label stands for: CD45RA-negative fraction. These receptors all come from a man between 18 and 29 years old in good health. Some clones in this sample may be carry-over from other donors' samples.

The rearrangement joins TRBV6-6 to TRBJ1-2; 7 nucleotides align to TRBD1. Looked up from germline, CDR1 is MNHNY and CDR2 is SVGAGI (reference sequence). This CDR3 comprises 16 residues. After removal of 6 bases from V and 0 bases from J, the junction contained 10 bases not matched to a gene. Here the CDR3 reads CASSDPGTATNYGYTF. For the CDR3, the DNA is TGTGCCAGCAGCGACCCCGGGACAGCAACTAACTATGGCTACACCTTC.

This clone was seen just once. The J gene is TRBJ1-3, the V gene TRBV10-3; D gene ambiguous. Trimming stripped 3 bases from V and 2 bases from J, with 11 bases between. The CDR3 consists of 15 residues. CDR1 is ENHRY and CDR2 is SYGVKD in the germline V gene. The CDR3 is CAISDWGVAGNTIYF. CDR3 nucleotide sequence: TGTGCCATCAGTGATTGGGGTGTGGCTGGAAACACCATATATTTT.

V is TRBV5-4 and J is TRBJ2-1, with 11 bases matching TRBD2. The CDR3 extends over 15 amino acids. V shed 5 bases, J shed 7 bases, and the junction held 8 bases outside the gene matches. Germline V CDR1 and CDR2: SGHNT, YYREEE (reference sequence). The CDR3 sequence is CASRLAGEIGNEQFF. DNA of the CDR3: TGTGCCAGCAGACTAGCGGGAGAAATTGGGAATGAGCAGTTCTTC.

This chain connects TRBV11-2 to TRBJ2-1, with D perhaps TRBD1 (6 bases). The CDR3 has 13 residues. Trimming pared 1 base from V and 15 bases from J, leaving 16 bases between. The germline V gene encodes CDR1 SGHAT and CDR2 FQNNGV. The CDR3 reads CASSLALNRVGFF. CDR3 in DNA: TGTGCCAGCAGCTTAGCCCTTAACAGGGTAGGGTTCTTC.

The genes are TRBV5-1 and TRBJ1-4; D remains unclear. CDR1 and CDR2 from the germline V gene are SGHRS and YFSETQ. The CDR3 consists of 13 residues. The V gene lost 4 bases and the J gene lost 4 bases, with 8 bases spanning the gap. The CDR3 reads CASSDLLNEKLFF. The CDR3 bases are TGCGCCAGCAGCGATCTACTTAATGAAAAACTGTTTTTT. The whole variable domain, remainder taken from reference TRBV5-1 and TRBJ1-4, is KAGVTQTPRYLIKTRGQQVTLSCSPISGHRSVSWYQQTPGQGLQFLFEYFSETQRNKGNFPGRFSGRQFSNSRSEMNVSTLELGDSALYLCASSDLLNEKLFFGSGTQLSVL.

The chain combines TRBV9 with TRBJ2-7; 10 bases map to TRBD2. Germline V gene data show CDR1 as SGDLS and CDR2 as YYNGEE. The V and J ends lost 0 bases and 6 bases, in that order; junction bases with no gene match: 9. The CDR3 contains 16 residues. As DNA, the CDR3 is TGTGCCAGCAGCGTAGATGCCGGAACTAGCGGGGTCGAGCAGTACTTC. It yields the protein CASSVDAGTSGVEQYF.

This clone was seen at least ten times. J is TRBJ1-1 and V is TRBV18; D call uncertain. This CDR3 is 17 amino acids long. Germline V gene lookup returns CDR1 KGHSH and CDR2 LQKENI. Trimming pared 2 bases from V and 1 base from J, leaving 17 bases between. The CDR3 DNA follows: TGTGCCAGCTCACCAGCCAGTGCAATCTGGGGGAACACTGAAGCTTTCTTT. It codes for CASSPASAIWGNTEAFF.

The rearrangement uses TRBV28 and TRBJ1-5; D is possibly TRBD1 (5 bases). The CDR3 sequence is 15 residues long. V was clipped by 6 bases and J by 4 bases, with 16 bases between them. Germline V gene sequence: CDR1 MDHEN, CDR2 SYDVKM. The CDR3 loop is CASRARDRVNQPQHF. CDR3 coding DNA: TGTGCCAGCAGGGCCCGGGACCGCGTAAATCAGCCCCAGCATTTT.

This rearrangement joins TRBV6-1 to TRBJ2-7; TRBD1 agrees at 8 bases. Germline CDR1 MNHNS, CDR2 SASEGT. The CDR3 loop spans 14 amino acids. The V gene end was trimmed by 4 bases and the J gene end by 5 bases; junction bases not matched to a gene: 7. The CDR3 loop is CASSGTGLPDEQYF. The CDR3 DNA reads as TGTGCCAGCAGTGGGACAGGGTTACCCGACGAGCAGTACTTC.

The table lists this clone with a count of one. The genes are TRBV5-4 and TRBJ1-4; D possibly corresponds to TRBD1 (6 bases). The CDR3 is 14 amino acids. V was shortened by 5 bases and J by 7 bases, with 15 bases between the two germline ends. Germline lookup yields CDR1 SGHNT and CDR2 YYREEE (reference sequence). The CDR3 is CASSLQGGGEKLFF. CDR3 sequence (DNA): TGTGCCAGCAGTCTACAGGGCGGGGGTGAAAAACTGTTTTTT.

The V and J genes are TRBV5-1 and TRBJ1-4, with 10 bases identical to TRBD1. CDR3 length: 14 amino acids. Germline assignment: CDR1 SGHRS and CDR2 YFSETQ. V gave up 2 bases and J gave up 7 bases; unmatched junction bases: 2. The CDR3 is CASSFGQGGEKLFF. CDR3 nucleotides: TGCGCCAGCAGCTTCGGACAGGGGGGTGAAAAACTGTTTTTT.

The gene calls are TRBV27 and TRBJ2-7, with D maybe TRBD1 (7 bases). Germline V lookup: CDR1 MNHEY, CDR2 SMNVEV (reference sequence). The CDR3 loop spans 13 amino acids. V was cut by 5 bases and J by 6 bases, with 14 bases left in between. The CDR3 here is CASSRAGGGEQYF. The DNA for the CDR3 is TGTGCCAGCAGTAGGGCAGGGGGAGGCGAGCAGTACTTC.

The chain is built from TRBV2 and TRBJ2-5; 13 bases agree with TRBD2. Germline loops: CDR1 SNHLY, CDR2 FYNNEI. The CDR3 consists of 15 residues. V lost 5 bases, J lost 5 bases, and 5 bases stayed unmatched. The CDR3 loop reads CASSRTSGSLETQYF. DNA for the CDR3: TGTGCCAGCAGTCGGACTAGCGGGAGTCTCGAGACCCAGTACTTC.

The CDR3 region has the DNA TGTGCCTGGAACTCATTGGGGTTTGATGAAAAACTGTTTTTT. Residues: CAWNSLGFDEKLFF. The chain recombines TRBV30 with TRBJ1-4; D unresolved. V was cut by 4 bases and J by 6 bases, with 15 bases left in between. CDR3 length equals 14 residues. Germline V CDR1 and CDR2: GTSNPN, SVGIG (reference sequence).

The V call is TRBV11-2, the J call TRBJ2-1, with D tentatively TRBD2 (7 bases). The CDR3 totals 17 residues. The V end lost 5 bases, the J end lost 2 bases, and 19 bases lay between the germline ends. Looked up from germline, CDR1 is SGHAT and CDR2 is FQNNGV. CDR3 coding DNA: TGTGCCAGCAGCCAACCACTAGCGAAGGGGGCCTACAATGAGCAGTTCTTC. It is translated as CASSQPLAKGAYNEQFF.

The V call is TRBV10-3, the J call TRBJ2-2; tentative D call: TRBD2 (5 bases). CDR1 ENHRY and CDR2 SYGVKD come from the germline V gene. V was clipped by 7 bases and J by 4 bases, with 16 bases between them. This CDR3 is built from 15 residues. This chain's CDR3 is CAINKADTGTGELFF. In nucleotides, the CDR3 is TGTGCCATCAATAAAGCGGATACGGGCACCGGGGAGCTGTTTTTT.

V usage is TRBV7-3 and J usage is TRBJ2-2; 7 bases map to TRBD2. J gave up 6 bases and V 4 bases, and 8 bases lay outside the gene matches. The germline V gene encodes CDR1 SGHTA and CDR2 FQGTGA. The CDR3 contains 15 residues. The CDR3 nucleotides are TGTGCCAGCAGCTCCCAGGTTGCGGGAGCCGGGGAGCTGTTTTTT. This encodes CASSSQVAGAGELFF.

This clone appeared a few times. V is TRBV11-2 and J is TRBJ2-7; 10 nucleotides match TRBD2. V lost 3 bases to trimming and J lost 0 bases; unmatched junction nucleotides: 5. The CDR3 has 16 amino acids. Germline V gene lookup returns CDR1 SGHAT and CDR2 FQNNGV. CDR3 in amino acids: CASSLGLAQSSYEQYF. CDR3 bases: TGTGCCAGCAGCTTGGGACTAGCGCAGAGCTCCTACGAGCAGTACTTC. The full variable domain, completed using reference TRBV11-2 and TRBJ2-7, is EAGVAQSPRYKIIEKRQSVAFWCNPISGHATLYWYQQILGQGPKLLIQFQNNGVVDDSQLPKDRFSAERLKGVDSTLKIQPAKLEDSAVYLCASSLGLAQSSYEQYFGPGTRLTVT.

The CDR3 DNA follows: TGTGCCAGCAGCCCGACGGGCAACTATGAAAAACTGTTTTTT. Protein: CASSPTGNYEKLFF. The V and J genes are TRBV5-6 and TRBJ1-4; D gene uncertain. V was pared by 4 bases and J by 6 bases, with 13 bases between. The CDR3 runs to 14 residues. Germline V gene sequence: CDR1 SGHDT, CDR2 YYEEEE.

This clone was seen a handful of times. The chain uses TRBV5-1 and TRBJ2-2, with D tentatively TRBD2 (5 bases). CDR3 length: 13 residues. Germline CDR1 is SGHRS and CDR2 is YFSETQ. Trimming shortened V by 4 bases and J by 6 bases, and 10 bases separated the two germline ends. In nucleotides, the CDR3 is TGCGCCAGCAGCCGAGGGCGGTCCGGGGAGCTGTTTTTT. It translates to CASSRGRSGELFF.

The chain's CDR3 is CASSEVLISYNEQFF. CDR3 bases: TGTGCCAGCAGTGAAGTTTTAATCTCCTACAATGAGCAGTTCTTC. The chain has TRBV6-1 and TRBJ2-1; the D is unclear. The CDR3 is made up of 15 amino acids. V shed 1 base and J shed 0 bases, with 7 bases lying between them. Germline V gene sequence: CDR1 MNHNS, CDR2 SASEGT.

The genes are TRBV9 and TRBJ2-3, with D perhaps TRBD2 (5 bases). This CDR3 region has 15 residues. Trimming pared 0 bases from V and 3 bases from J, leaving 11 bases between. The germline gives CDR1 SGDLS, CDR2 YYNGEE. DNA of the CDR3: TGTGCCAGCAGCGTAGGATCGCGGGCGACAGATACGCAGTATTTT. Protein sequence: CASSVGSRATDTQYF.

The chain has TRBV5-1 and TRBJ1-3, with D possibly matching TRBD1 (5 bases). The CDR3 is 15 amino acids. The V and J ends lost 4 bases and 3 bases respectively, with 14 bases between them. Per germline, CDR1 SGHRS and CDR2 YFSETQ. The CDR3 DNA follows: TGCGCCAGCAGCCCCAACGGGGGGAATGGAAACACCATATATTTT. Translation gives CASSPNGGNGNTIYF. The whole variable domain, filled in from reference TRBV5-1 and TRBJ1-3, reads KAGVTQTPRYLIKTRGQQVTLSCSPISGHRSVSWYQQTPGQGLQFLFEYFSETQRNKGNFPGRFSGRQFSNSRSEMNVSTLELGDSALYLCASSPNGGNGNTIYFGEGSWLTVV.

The chain carries TRBV11-2 and TRBJ2-3, with D perhaps TRBD1 or TRBD2 (5 bases each). The CDR3 consists of 17 residues. Looked up from germline, CDR1 is SGHAT and CDR2 is FQNNGV. V lost 5 bases to trimming and J lost 2 bases, with 20 bases between them. Here the CDR3 DNA reads TGTGCCAGCAGCACAACTCGGGGCGGACCAAACACAGATACGCAGTATTTT. This sequence encodes CASSTTRGGPNTDTQYF.

The chain uses TRBV4-1 and TRBJ1-1, with D hard to call. CDR3 length: 15 amino acids. The V end lost 3 bases, the J end lost 0 bases, and 11 bases lay between the germline ends. From germline, CDR1 is MGHRA and CDR2 YSYEKL. The CDR3: CASSQSGMLNTEAFF. The CDR3 DNA follows: TGCGCCAGCAGCCAGTCGGGCATGCTGAACACTGAAGCTTTCTTT.

A word on this clone: This same CDR3 is encoded by further DNA sequences in the sample. V and J are TRBV5-4 and TRBJ2-3; D not certain. The CDR3 has 13 residues. The V end lost 3 bases, the J end lost 0 bases, and 5 bases lay between the germline ends. Germline-derived CDR1 and CDR2 are SGHNT and YYREEE (reference sequence). CDR3 coding DNA: TGTGCCAGCAGCTCCCCCAGCACAGATACGCAGTATTTT. This sequence encodes CASSSPSTDTQYF. Supplemented by reference TRBV5-4 and TRBJ2-3, the full variable domain reads ETGVTQSPTHLIKTRGQQVTLRCSSQSGHNTVSWYQQALGQGPQFIFQYYREEENGRGNFPPRFSGLQFPNYSSELNVNALELDDSALYLCASSSPSTDTQYFGPGTRLTVL.

The V gene is TRBV19, the J gene TRBJ1-2; D gene uncertain. Trimming took off 8 bases at V and 3 bases at J, with 7 bases between the two ends. CDR1 and CDR2 from the germline V gene are LNHDA and SQIVND (reference sequence). CDR3 length: 11 residues. The CDR3 bases are TGTGCCAGTGAAGCAGACTATGGCTACACCTTC. Its translation: CASEADYGYTF.

The chain is built from TRBV19 and TRBJ2-7; 10 bases agree with TRBD2. The CDR3 length is 15 residues. From germline, CDR1 is LNHDA and CDR2 SQIVND (reference sequence). The ends lost 4 bases at V and 1 base at J; junction bases unmatched: 4. The CDR3 spells CASSTTSGASYEQYF. The CDR3 coding sequence is TGTGCCAGTAGTACAACTAGCGGGGCTTCCTACGAGCAGTACTTC.

This clone was seen just once. The V gene is TRBV7-8, the J gene TRBJ1-2; D not resolved. Looked up from germline, CDR1 is SGHVS and CDR2 is FQNEAQ. With 5 bases removed from V and 6 bases from J, the gap between germline ends came to 16 bases. The CDR3 has 14 residues. CDR3 nucleotides: TGTGCCAGCAGCCATGAGACGGCCCTGAATGGCTACACCTTC. This gives the protein CASSHETALNGYTF.

The chain uses TRBV19 and TRBJ2-3; D is unresolved. CDR3 length: 14 amino acids. Germline V lookup: CDR1 LNHDA, CDR2 SQIVND (reference sequence). Trimming stripped 3 bases from V and 0 bases from J, with 7 bases between. The CDR3 here is CASSIPFSTDTQYF. DNA for the CDR3: TGTGCCAGTAGTATCCCCTTTAGCACAGATACGCAGTATTTT.